This T cell receptor (beta chain) derives from a study of T-cell reconstitution after alpha-beta-depleted transplantation in children. This clonotype came up a few times. Germline CDR1 reads SQVTM; CDR2 reads ANQGSEA. The length of the CDR3 is 16 residues. Trimming left V 4 bases short and J 2 bases short, with 17 bases between. Unique molecular identifiers were used in preparing the TCRbeta library. TCRdb re-analysed the PCR reads in MiXCR, keeping a single row per CDR3 protein. The data contain nearly 550,000 distinct CDR3 sequences, 15% to 20% of them singletons. The specimen was PBMCs from the stem cell graft donor, collected from the stem cell graft. This TCR came from a human donor who donated a stem cell graft to a child with acute lymphoblastic leukemia. The chain joins TRBV29-1 to TRBJ2-2; TRBD2 is a possible D gene (6 bases). The CDR3 region is CSVVGIGTYNTGELFF. The CDR3 coding sequence is TGCAGCGTTGTGGGAATCGGGACTTACAACACCGGGGAGCTGTTTTTT.